This T cell receptor beta chain was obtained from a study of T cell changes during pregnancy in multiple sclerosis. This CDR3 has 13 amino acids. Germline values: CDR1 SGHAT, CDR2 FQNNGV. Between the trimmed V and J ends, which lost 3 bases and 2 bases, there was a span of 7 bases. Produced via immunoSEQ multiplex PCR; TCRdb's table is partial and in-frame only. The table has 60,000 to 95,000 clones, just over 90% seen once. The sequences come from CD4+ T cells from peripheral blood mononuclear cells, collected before pregnancy. The clonotype was recovered from a female donor with multiple sclerosis, enrolled in a pregnancy study. The genes are TRBV11-2 and TRBJ2-5; the D is unclear. CDR3 DNA sequence: TGTGCCAGCAGCTTTTTTATTCAAGAGACCCAGTACTTC. Protein sequence: CASSFFIQETQYF.